This TCR beta chain was sequenced in a study of T cell repertoires in cytomegalovirus infection. Study in general: It can be stated that public TCR beta signatures indicated CMV infection as well as a matching HLA type. Study observations and caveats: In two of eight donors, the top clonotype was HLA-C-restricted CMV-specific.

Concerning this clonotype itself: Its cognate antigen is unknown. A much more abundant neighbour one base away suggests this may be a read error.

MiXCR, applied by TCRdb to the reads, yields one record per CDR3 protein. Altogether 350,000 to 450,000 distinct CDR3 sequences are present, roughly 18% being singletons, with the ten largest covering 8.7%. Germline CDR1 and CDR2: SGHTA and FQGNSA. Trimming stripped 1 base from V and 12 bases from J, with 19 bases between. This CDR3 comprises 15 residues. This TCR came from a human donor in good health (CMV status not recorded). Some clones in this sample may be carry-over from other donors' samples. This chain joins TRBV7-2 and TRBJ2-1; D may be TRBD2 (6 bases). The sample comprised PBMCs. The DNA of the CDR3 is TGTGCCAGCAGCTTAGTAGCTTCTTTGTCGGAGGGGCAGTTCTTC. The encoded protein is CASSLVASLSEGQFF.